The 29 T cell receptor beta chains below come from one sample, sequenced in a study of PD-1 blockade in classical Hodgkin lymphoma (dated by TCRdb to the early 2020s). The sample's time point label, decoded: cycle 2 day 1 (C2D1) of nivolumab. Every trial patient had relapsed after autologous stem cell transplantation, and cohorts A, B and C differed in prior brentuximab vedotin exposure. Library preparation used the immunoSEQ multiplex PCR assay. TCRdb holds this immuneACCESS table with in-frame rearrangements only. Some clones are missing; in checked studies, unresolved V genes explain under half, and the rest has no known cause. The sample yields 130,000 to 150,000 clones; about 81% were counted once. Approximately 9.6% of the sample belongs to the ten largest clones. Here the sequenced sample was peripheral blood mononuclear cells (PBMCs), taken before the second cycle of nivolumab. The receptors stem from a human donor with classical Hodgkin lymphoma.

This chain connects TRBV2 to TRBJ1-1; D ambiguous. V was shortened by 1 base and J by 4 bases, with 10 bases between the two germline ends. Germline CDR1 is SNHLY and CDR2 is FYNNEI. The CDR3 extends over 14 amino acids. CDR3 coding DNA: TGTGCCAGCAGTGAAGGGTGGAGATTCACTGAAGCTTTCTTT. Protein: CASSEGWRFTEAFF.

This clone was seen more than once but under ten times. The genes are TRBV6-5 and TRBJ1-2; weak D call: TRBD1 (6 bases). The germline V and J ends were trimmed by 6 bases and 8 bases, with 16 bases remaining between them. This CDR3 has 13 amino acids. Germline lookup yields CDR1 MNHEY and CDR2 SVGAGI. The CDR3: CASRTPGHRGYTF. CDR3 nucleotide sequence: TGTGCCAGCAGGACTCCGGGACACCGGGGCTACACCTTC.

J is TRBJ2-7 and V is TRBV5-4; 7 nucleotides line up with TRBD2. V trimming: 2 bases; J trimming: 3 bases; junction bases outside the gene matches: 2. Looked up from germline, CDR1 is SGHNT and CDR2 is YYREEE (reference sequence). This CDR3 comprises 13 residues. CDR3 DNA: TGTGCCAGCAGCTTAAGCGGGAACTACGAGCAGTACTTC. This translates into CASSLSGNYEQYF.

The CDR3 reads CASSLGSNSGNTIYF. The CDR3 nucleotides are TGTGCCAGCAGTTTAGGCTCCAACTCTGGAAACACCATATATTTT. The chain joins TRBV27 to TRBJ1-3; D unclear. CDR3 size: 15 residues. Trimming took off 2 bases at V and 0 bases at J, with 8 bases between the two ends. Germline loops: CDR1 MNHEY, CDR2 SMNVEV (reference sequence).

The sample holds a few counts of this clone. The V call is TRBV29-1, the J call TRBJ1-2; D not resolved. V was cut by 0 bases and J by 8 bases, with 4 bases left in between. The CDR3 extends over 10 amino acids. Germline lookup yields CDR1 SQVTM and CDR2 ANQGSEA. The CDR3 region is CSVEDGGYTF. The CDR3 nucleotides read TGCAGCGTTGAAGACGGGGGCTACACCTTC.

The chain is built from TRBV11-2 and TRBJ2-5; D is ambiguous. Germline lookup yields CDR1 SGHAT and CDR2 FQNNGV. V was shortened by 0 bases and J by 5 bases, with 1 base between the two germline ends. The CDR3 length is 11 residues. The CDR3 bases are TGTGCCAGCAGCTTAGAGGAGACCCAGTACTTC. It is translated as CASSLEETQYF.

This clone showed up just a few times. V and J are TRBV18 and TRBJ1-1; D gene unclear. Trimming pared 2 bases from V and 1 base from J, leaving 8 bases between. This CDR3 region has 14 residues. Germline V lookup: CDR1 KGHSH, CDR2 LQKENI. CDR3 DNA: TGTGCCAGCTCACCAACCAGGTCGAACACTGAAGCTTTCTTT. Protein product: CASSPTRSNTEAFF.

This clone was seen a handful of times. This rearrangement joins TRBV28 to TRBJ2-7, with D possibly called TRBD1 or TRBD2 (5 bases each). This CDR3 comprises 15 residues. V shed 6 bases and J shed 3 bases, with 18 bases lying between them. Germline loops: CDR1 MDHEN, CDR2 SYDVKM. The CDR3 sequence: CASSPRGRNYYEQYF. The CDR3 nucleotides read TGTGCCAGCAGCCCTCGGGGCAGAAATTACTACGAGCAGTACTTC.

The chain couples TRBV2 to TRBJ1-2, with D maybe TRBD1 (5 bases). This CDR3 spans 15 amino acids. The germline gives CDR1 SNHLY, CDR2 FYNNEI. V dropped 8 bases and J dropped 0 bases, with 16 bases sitting between them. CDR3 bases: TGTGCCAGCGCTAGCAGGGCACTGACTAACTATGGCTACACCTTC. Amino acid sequence: CASASRALTNYGYTF. Filled out from reference TRBV2 and TRBJ1-2, the complete variable domain reads EPEVTQTPSHQVTQMGQEVILRCVPISNHLYFYWYRQILGQKVEFLVSFYNNEISEKSEIFDDQFSVERPDGSNFTLKIRSTKLEDSAMYFCASASRALTNYGYTFGSGTRLTVV.

The chain links TRBV10-3 to TRBJ1-5, with a possible D match to TRBD1 (6 bases). CDR1 is ENHRY and CDR2 is SYGVKD in the germline V gene. This CDR3 comprises 13 residues. Deletions cut 2 bases from V and 9 bases from J, with 11 bases between. Written as DNA, the CDR3 is TGTGCCATCAGTGAGAACAGGGTACGGCCCCAGCATTTT. It specifies CAISENRVRPQHF.

This chain connects TRBV6-5 to TRBJ2-7; D possibly uses TRBD1 or TRBD2 (7 bases each). This CDR3 region has 15 residues. V lost 7 bases, J lost 3 bases, and 19 bases lay in between. Germline CDR1 MNHEY, CDR2 SVGAGI. The CDR3, as DNA: TGTGCCAGCACCCTCAGGGGGGGACTGGGCTACGAGCAGTACTTC. Translated: CASTLRGGLGYEQYF.

The chain is built from TRBV7-8 and TRBJ1-5; unclear D gene. The CDR3 contains 14 residues. Looked up from germline, CDR1 is SGHVS and CDR2 is FQNEAQ. V gave up 1 base and J gave up 5 bases, with 9 bases separating them. This chain's CDR3 is CASSLVASHQPQHF. For the CDR3, the DNA is TGTGCCAGCAGCTTAGTGGCGAGCCATCAGCCCCAGCATTTT.

On this clone: The same CDR3 arises from other DNA sequences in this sample as well. This chain links TRBV7-2 with TRBJ2-7, with TRBD1 matching over 9 bases. The CDR3 contains 15 residues. Germline V gives CDR1 SGHTA, CDR2 FQGNSA. The ends lost 5 bases at V and 1 base at J; junction bases unmatched: 6. The CDR3 spells CASSLVGTGSYEQYF. The CDR3 DNA follows: TGTGCCAGCAGCCTAGTGGGGACAGGGTCCTACGAGCAGTACTTC.

CDR3 amino acids: CASSPARGNTEAFF. The CDR3 DNA follows: TGTGCCAGCAGTCCCGCCCGGGGGAACACTGAAGCTTTCTTT. The gene calls are TRBV6-6 and TRBJ1-1; D is unresolved. Germline CDR1 reads MNHNY; CDR2 reads SVGAGI (reference sequence). V lost 5 bases, J lost 1 base, and 11 bases lay in between. The CDR3 consists of 14 residues.

The CDR3 DNA follows: TGTGCCAGCACCTTCTCTGGAAACACCATATATTTT. This encodes CASTFSGNTIYF. The chain links TRBV6-6 to TRBJ1-3; D uncertain. This CDR3 region has 12 residues. Germline loops: CDR1 MNHNY, CDR2 SVGAGI (reference sequence). V shed 7 bases and J shed 0 bases, with 4 bases lying between them.

This sequence joins TRBV6-1 and TRBJ1-4; tentatively, D is TRBD1 (5 bases). V was pared by 3 bases and J by 1 base, with 12 bases between. Germline V gene lookup returns CDR1 MNHNS and CDR2 SASEGT. The CDR3 extends over 16 amino acids. CDR3 in amino acids: CASSDLTGVTNEKLFF. DNA for the CDR3: TGTGCCAGCAGTGACCTAACAGGTGTAACTAATGAAAAACTGTTTTTT.

The gene calls are TRBV6-6 and TRBJ1-1, with no clear D. Per germline, CDR1 MNHNY and CDR2 SVGAGI (reference sequence). The V end lost 7 bases, the J end lost 7 bases, and 19 bases lay between the germline ends. The CDR3 length is 14 residues. The CDR3 region is CASKSGYGPYEAFF. The CDR3 DNA follows: TGTGCCAGCAAATCGGGGTACGGGCCCTATGAAGCTTTCTTT.

This CDR3 is CASSPQTSGRVNEQFF. The CDR3 region has the DNA TGTGCCAGCAGTCCCCAGACTAGCGGGAGAGTAAATGAGCAGTTCTTC. This chain joins TRBV28 and TRBJ2-1; 12 nucleotides line up with TRBD2. Germline CDR1 is MDHEN and CDR2 is SYDVKM. The V and J ends lost 5 bases and 7 bases, in that order; junction bases with no gene match: 9. The CDR3 sequence is 16 residues long.

The rearrangement uses TRBV5-1 and TRBJ1-1, with D maybe TRBD1 (6 bases). The CDR3 is 15 amino acids. CDR1 and CDR2 from the germline V gene are SGHRS and YFSETQ. V lost 0 bases to trimming and J lost 3 bases, with 12 bases between them. The CDR3 DNA reads as TGCGCCAGCAGCTTGGGACCTAACAGGGACACTGAAGCTTTCTTT. It translates to CASSLGPNRDTEAFF.

V is TRBV29-1 and J is TRBJ2-7; a possible D gene is TRBD1 (6 bases). From germline, CDR1 is SQVTM and CDR2 ANQGSEA. The CDR3 is 12 amino acids. Trimming stripped 2 bases from V and 7 bases from J, with 12 bases between. The CDR3 region has the DNA TGCAGCGTTGAAAGAGGGGGTAGTGAGCAGTACTTC. Translating it yields CSVERGGSEQYF.

The J gene is TRBJ1-2, the V gene TRBV7-9; D unresolved. The V end lost 5 bases, the J end lost 0 bases, and 16 bases lay between the germline ends. The germline gives CDR1 SEHNR, CDR2 FQNEAQ (reference sequence). CDR3 length equals 16 residues. The CDR3 coding sequence is TGTGCCAGCAGCGCCACCCCAACAGAAGCTAACTATGGCTACACCTTC. Translating it yields CASSATPTEANYGYTF. The full variable domain, with the rest looked up from reference TRBV7-9 and TRBJ1-2, is DTGVSQNPRHKITKRGQNVTFRCDPISEHNRLYWYRQTLGQGPEFLTYFQNEAQLEKSRLLSDRFSAERPKGSFSTLEIQRTEQGDSAMYLCASSATPTEANYGYTFGSGTRLTVV.

The J gene is TRBJ2-2, the V gene TRBV6-1; TRBD2 aligns across 9 bases. This CDR3 has 17 residues. Per germline, CDR1 MNHNS and CDR2 SASEGT. J gave up 5 bases and V 4 bases, and 11 bases lay outside the gene matches. The CDR3 here is CASSVVAGDVWTGELFF. The CDR3 DNA sequence: TGTGCCAGCAGTGTAGTAGCGGGAGATGTTTGGACCGGGGAGCTGTTTTTT.

The chain combines TRBV6-5 with TRBJ1-5, with D unclear. From germline, CDR1 is MNHEY and CDR2 SVGAGI. This CDR3 is built from 15 residues. The germline V and J ends were trimmed by 0 bases and 2 bases, with 8 bases remaining between them. CDR3 residues: CASSYSFGGNQPQHF. The CDR3 DNA reads TGTGCCAGCAGTTACTCTTTCGGAGGCAATCAGCCCCAGCATTTT.

The V call is TRBV27, the J call TRBJ1-1, with D possibly TRBD1 on 6 matching bases. Germline CDR1 reads MNHEY; CDR2 reads SMNVEV (reference sequence). V lost 6 bases and J 8 bases, leaving 19 bases between the germline ends. This CDR3 is 14 amino acids long. The DNA for the CDR3 is TGTGCCAGCAGGGGCTTAGGGGGGTCAGTAGAAGCTTTCTTT. This codes for CASRGLGGSVEAFF.

The J gene is TRBJ2-3, the V gene TRBV19; D gene ambiguous. CDR1 and CDR2 (germline): LNHDA, SQIVND (reference sequence). With 1 base removed from V and 6 bases from J, the gap between germline ends came to 8 bases. CDR3 length: 13 amino acids. CDR3 coding DNA: TGTGCCAGTAGTATAGGGCTAGGGGATACGCAGTATTTT. Protein product: CASSIGLGDTQYF.

The chain uses TRBV6-1 and TRBJ1-2; the D gene is possibly TRBD1 (5 bases). Germline V gene sequence: CDR1 MNHNS, CDR2 SASEGT. This CDR3 spans 13 amino acids. Trimming stripped 2 bases from V and 6 bases from J, with 10 bases between. The DNA of the CDR3 is TGTGCCAGCAGTGAACCAGGGAAGGATGGCTACACCTTC. This translates into CASSEPGKDGYTF.

This clone turned up a few times. A junction end diverges from the germline sequence, so it may reflect a read error. The chain uses TRBV7-9 and TRBJ2-5; 10 bases match TRBD1. The CDR3 consists of 16 residues. Germline-derived CDR1 and CDR2 are SEHNR and FQNEAQ (reference sequence). In nucleotides, the CDR3 is TGTACCAGCAGCTTTTACCTGACAGGGGGCGGGGAGACCCAGTACTTC. Residues: CTSSFYLTGGGETQYF.

This chain links TRBV11-3 with TRBJ2-7, with a tentative D call TRBD1 (6 bases). Germline values: CDR1 SGHNT, CDR2 YENEEA. The CDR3 length is 13 residues. V shed 3 bases and J shed 5 bases, with 11 bases lying between them. CDR3 protein: CASSLDRRDEQYF. For the CDR3, the DNA is TGTGCCAGCAGCTTGGACAGACGCGACGAGCAGTACTTC. Combining the CDR3 with reference TRBV11-3 and TRBJ2-7 gives the whole variable domain EAGVVQSPRYKIIEKKQPVAFWCNPISGHNTLYWYLQNLGQGPELLIRYENEEAVDDSQLPKDRFSAERLKGVDSTLKIQPAELGDSAVYLCASSLDRRDEQYFGPGTRLTVT.

Written as DNA, the CDR3 is TGTGCCAGCAGTTCGCCAGGGGGGGGGATGAACACTGAAGCTTTCTTT. Translation gives CASSSPGGGMNTEAFF. This chain uses TRBV28 with TRBJ1-1, with TRBD1 matching over 7 bases. In germline, CDR1 is MDHEN, CDR2 SYDVKM. V was pared by 4 bases and J by 0 bases, with 8 bases of the junction left unmatched. The CDR3 loop spans 16 amino acids.